A selection of T cell receptor beta chains follows, all from one sample in a study of T cells in localized non-small cell lung cancer. TCRdb keeps only in-frame clones here, not all; method: immunoSEQ multiplex PCR. The sample gives around 79,000 clones, 80% of which show up once; 15% to 20% is in the top ten. The source was PBMCs, collected before any cancer treatment. Every receptor here comes from a man aged 40 to 75 with stage II squamous cell lung carcinoma. Both conserved end residues are part of each CDR3. A D gene is named only where the DNA matches it firmly. Expanded clones are given a class, and other clones once, few, many or no size at all.

CDR3aa	CDR3nt	j_gene	abundance	v_gene	d_gene	len
CASSLVTTDTQYF	TGTGCCAGCAGCTTAGTAACAACAGATACGCAGTATTTT	TRBJ2-3	-	TRBV7-2	-	13
CASSVAGDPRANEQFF	TGTGCCAGCAGCGTAGCGGGGGACCCCCGGGCAAATGAGCAGTTCTTC	TRBJ2-1	once	TRBV9	-	16
CASRIGYGYTF	TGTGCCAGCAGAATAGGTTATGGCTACACCTTC	TRBJ1-2	-	TRBV2	-	11
CASSQDPGNTIYF	TGTGCCAGCAGCCAAGACCCAGGAAACACCATATATTTT	TRBJ1-3	-	TRBV14	-	13
CASSQDQLGGNYGYTF	TGCGCCAGCAGCCAAGATCAACTGGGCGGAAACTATGGCTACACCTTC	TRBJ1-2	-	TRBV4-3	-	16
CATNPGPNTGELFF	TGCGCCACCAATCCAGGGCCGAACACCGGGGAGCTGTTTTTT	TRBJ2-2	-	TRBV5-1	-	14
CASSLDSTDTQYF	TGTGCCAGCAGCTTGGACAGCACAGATACGCAGTATTTT	TRBJ2-3	-	TRBV2	-	13
CASSPMGQLSGSPLHF	TGTGCCAGCTCACCAATGGGACAGCTATCGGGTTCACCCCTCCACTTT	TRBJ1-6	-	TRBV18	TRBD1	16
CSVEGLVAEQFF	TGCAGCGTTGAGGGACTAGTCGCCGAGCAGTTCTTC	TRBJ2-1	-	TRBV29-1	TRBD2	12
CASSLAVAGGQREQFF	TGTGCCAGCAGCTTAGCGGTAGCGGGAGGGCAACGTGAGCAGTTCTTC	TRBJ2-1	-	TRBV7-2	TRBD2	16
CASSYDPGNQPQHF	TGTGCCAGCAGTTATGATCCGGGGAACCAGCCCCAGCATTTT	TRBJ1-5	-	TRBV6-6	-	14
CASSLRGQPGELFF	TGTGCTAGCAGCTTGCGGGGCCAGCCCGGGGAGCTGTTTTTT	TRBJ2-2	once	TRBV7-7	-	14
CASRPLGSRSYEQYF	TGCGCCAGCAGGCCCCTAGGGAGCCGATCCTACGAGCAGTACTTC	TRBJ2-7	few	TRBV5-1	-	15
CASTLGGQNTGELFF	TGCGCCAGCACCTTAGGCGGGCAGAACACCGGGGAGCTGTTTTTT	TRBJ2-2	few	TRBV5-1	-	15
CASNRLASSYEQYF	TGTGCCAGCAATAGACTAGCGAGCTCCTACGAGCAGTACTTC	TRBJ2-7	-	TRBV28	TRBD2	14
CASIPLGRTNTGELFF	TGTGCCAGCATCCCCCTGGGTCGAACGAACACCGGGGAGCTGTTTTTT	TRBJ2-2	-	TRBV2	-	16
CASSEALRVAEQYF	TGTGCCAGCAGTGAAGCGCTTAGGGTGGCCGAGCAGTACTTC	TRBJ2-7	-	TRBV2	-	14
CASSPQGTGELFF	TGTGCTAGCAGCCCACAGGGAACCGGGGAGCTGTTTTTT	TRBJ2-2	-	TRBV7-7	-	13
CASSLLAGGPNEQFF	TGTGCCAGCAGCTTACTAGCGGGGGGGCCCAATGAGCAGTTCTTC	TRBJ2-1	-	TRBV7-9	TRBD2	15
CASVSGRAFF	TGTGCCAGCGTTAGTGGTCGAGCTTTCTTT	TRBJ1-1	-	TRBV2	-	10
CASSPRLAVSSYNEQFF	TGTGCCAGCAGCCCGCGGTTGGCCGTTAGCTCCTACAATGAGCAGTTCTTC	TRBJ2-1	-	TRBV9	-	17
CASRPYRGDTGELFF	TGTGCCAGCAGACCATACAGGGGAGACACCGGGGAGCTGTTTTTT	TRBJ2-2	-	TRBV28	TRBD1	15
CSVKAGVGSGELFF	TGCAGCGTTAAAGCGGGAGTTGGGTCCGGGGAGCTGTTTTTT	TRBJ2-2	-	TRBV29-1	TRBD2	14
CSAEEDTDTQYF	TGCAGCGCCGAGGAGGACACAGATACGCAGTATTTT	TRBJ2-3	once	TRBV29-1	-	12
CASSPLGMVAGVGEQFF	TGTGCCAGCAGCCCCCTGGGAATGGTAGCGGGAGTAGGTGAGCAGTTCTTC	TRBJ2-1	-	TRBV7-9	TRBD2	17
CASSPGPGANVLTF	TGTGCCAGCAGTCCGGGGCCGGGGGCCAACGTCCTGACTTTC	TRBJ2-6	few	TRBV5-4	-	14
CASSLAQNNEQFF	TGCGCCAGCAGCTTGGCCCAGAACAATGAGCAGTTCTTC	TRBJ2-1	once	TRBV5-1	-	13
CASSQDRGTGVFPGELFF	TGCGCCAGCAGCCAAGATAGAGGAACAGGGGTTTTCCCCGGGGAGCTGTTTTTT	TRBJ2-2	-	TRBV4-3	TRBD1	18
CASSLVGTGGGLFF	TGTGCCAGCAGCTTAGTGGGGACCGGGGGTGGACTGTTTTTT	TRBJ1-4	-	TRBV7-2	-	14
CATSRGAGGDRLFF	TGTGCCACCAGCAGAGGGGCAGGGGGCGACCGACTGTTTTTT	TRBJ1-4	few	TRBV15	TRBD1	14
CASSPGLYPTDTQYF	TGTGCCAGCAGCCCTGGACTATATCCCACAGATACGCAGTATTTT	TRBJ2-3	-	TRBV7-6	-	15
CASSLPRDYQPQHF	TGTGCCAGCAGCTTGCCTAGGGATTATCAGCCCCAGCATTTT	TRBJ1-5	-	TRBV5-8	-	14
CSVLLGLNYEQYF	TGCAGCGTCCTATTGGGACTAAACTACGAGCAGTACTTC	TRBJ2-7	-	TRBV29-1	TRBD2	13
CASSPGRNYGYTF	TGTGCCAGCAGCCCAGGACGGAACTATGGCTACACCTTC	TRBJ1-2	few	TRBV14	-	13
CATSRVLQISSGNTIYF	TGTGCCACCAGCAGAGTCCTTCAGATATCCTCTGGAAACACCATATATTTT	TRBJ1-3	-	TRBV15	-	17
CASSVGGQGDQPQHF	TGTGCCAGCAGCGTAGGAGGGCAGGGCGATCAGCCCCAGCATTTT	TRBJ1-5	-	TRBV9	-	15
CASSEDTSYEQYF	TGTGCCAGCAGCGAGGACACCTCCTACGAGCAGTACTTC	TRBJ2-7	-	TRBV5-4	-	13
CSARRGGLDNEQFF	TGCAGCGCCCGGCGGGGGGGGCTGGACAATGAGCAGTTCTTC	TRBJ2-1	-	TRBV29-1	TRBD2	14
CASSPDRVDEQFF	TGTGCCAGCAGCCCGGACAGGGTCGATGAGCAGTTCTTC	TRBJ2-1	once	TRBV28	TRBD1	13
CASSPGTSPKNIQYF	TGTGCCAGCTCACCCGGGACTTCTCCCAAAAACATTCAGTACTTC	TRBJ2-4	-	TRBV18	-	15
CATSSQGFGTKNIQYF	TGTGCCACCAGCAGCCAGGGGTTTGGGACCAAAAACATTCAGTACTTC	TRBJ2-4	-	TRBV15	-	16
CATSELPGQYNSPLHF	TGTGCCACCTCCGAGTTGCCGGGACAGTATAATTCACCCCTCCACTTT	TRBJ1-6	many	TRBV7-2	TRBD1	16
CASSGSAQGYEQYF	TGTGCCAGCAGTGGGTCTGCACAAGGCTACGAGCAGTACTTC	TRBJ2-7	-	TRBV27	-	14
CASSDGASTDTQYF	TGTGCCAGCTCCGACGGAGCCAGCACAGATACGCAGTATTTT	TRBJ2-3	once	TRBV18	-	14
CASSLVVKRGRIQETQYF	TGTGCCAGCAGCTTAGTAGTTAAGCGGGGAAGAATCCAAGAGACCCAGTACTTC	TRBJ2-5	-	TRBV11-2	TRBD2	18
CASSLSSGELFF	TGTGCCAGTAGTCTTTCATCCGGGGAGCTGTTTTTT	TRBJ2-2	-	TRBV19	-	12
CASSFPRDRVRSGNTIYF	TGTGCCAGCAGTTTTCCGAGGGACAGGGTGAGATCTGGAAACACCATATATTTT	TRBJ1-3	-	TRBV28	TRBD1	18